The entry below gives a single T cell receptor (beta chain) sequence along with its context. Some clones are missing from TCRdb's copy, which holds only in-frame ones; the method was immunoSEQ multiplex PCR. The sample records about 82,000 clones, about 90% being singletons. The entry originates in a study of OX40 agonist ivuxolimab in advanced cancers. Study-wide background: Dose-escalation patients had hepatocellular carcinoma, melanoma, renal cell or head and neck cancer. The dose-escalation cohort was about 87% male, with a mean age of 60 years, ranging roughly 20 to 80.

V lost 6 bases and J 0 bases, leaving 12 bases between the germline ends. The CDR3 is 14 residues long. Germline-derived CDR1 and CDR2 are ENHRY and SYGVKD. The sample consisted of CD4+ or CD8+ T cells sorted from blood, taken in a trial of the OX40 agonist ivuxolimab. The chain has TRBV10-3 and TRBJ2-7, with D unclear. The clonotype comes from an adult with an advanced solid tumor such as melanoma, head and neck, liver or kidney cancer. DNA for the CDR3: TGTGCCATCAGCCAGGACGGAAGCTCCTACGAGCAGTACTTC. As protein: CAISQDGSSYEQYF.